This is a list of T cell receptor beta chains from one sample in a study of blood T cell repertoires in COVID-19. Profiling relied on immunoSEQ multiplex PCR, and the TCRdb table lists in-frame clones only, not all of them. The sample gives around 120,000 clones, 69% of which show up once; around 6.3% is in the top ten. The sequencing input was peripheral blood. These receptors came from a man at least 80 years old with acute or convalescent COVID-19. Both conserved end residues are part of each CDR3. Fields, in order: J gene, V gene, clone size, D gene, CDR3 DNA, CDR3 protein. The D gene is left open where the match is weak. Clone sizes are given selectively: once, few, many, or a class where the clone is expanded.

TRBJ2-1 TRBV19 few TRBD2 TGTGCCAGTAGTATACGGGTCCTAGCGGGAGGGAATGAGCAGTTCTTC CASSIRVLAGGNEQFF
TRBJ2-1 TRBV5-4 NA TRBD2 TGTGCCAGCAGCTTGGAGCTAGCGGGAGGAAGTGAGCAGTTCTTC CASSLELAGGSEQFF
TRBJ2-7 TRBV5-8 few NA TGTGCCAGCACCCGGAGGGGCAAGACCTACGAGCAGTACTTC CASTRRGKTYEQYF
TRBJ2-1 TRBV2 NA TRBD2 TGTGCCAGCAGTGATTGGGGGGAGGGCCATTACAATGAGCAGTTCTTC CASSDWGEGHYNEQFF
TRBJ1-6 TRBV15 NA NA TGTGCCACCAGCAATCGGGGAAGGAGCTCCTATAATTCACCCCTCCACTTT CATSNRGRSSYNSPLHF
TRBJ2-3 TRBV7-9 NA TRBD2 TGTGCCAGCAGCTCCAATAGCGGGAGTCATTATTTT CASSSNSGSHYF
TRBJ2-1 TRBV5-4 NA TRBD2 TGTGCCAGCAGCACTAGCGGGGGTTACAATGAGCAGTTCTTC CASSTSGGYNEQFF
TRBJ1-5 TRBV3-1/TRBV3-2 NA NA TGTGCCAGCAGCCGAGGAAATCAGCCCCAGCATTTT CASSRGNQPQHF
TRBJ1-1 TRBV2 NA NA TGTGCCAGCAGGCCCCGAGGGACTGAAGCTTTCTTT CASRPRGTEAFF
TRBJ1-1 TRBV6-1 NA NA TGTGCCAGCAGTGAAATTATGAACACTGAAGCTTTCTTT CASSEIMNTEAFF
TRBJ2-7 TRBV11-2 few TRBD1 TGTGCCAGCAGTCCTCCGACCGGGACAGCATCAAACGAGCAGTACTTC CASSPPTGTASNEQYF
TRBJ2-1 TRBV9 once TRBD2 TGTGCCAGCAGCGTAGGGGAGGGCCGGGGGAATGAGCAGTTCTTC CASSVGEGRGNEQFF
TRBJ2-6 TRBV7-9 few NA TGTGCCAGCAGCTTTCCCCGAGCGGGCTCTGGGGCCAACGTCCTGACTTTC CASSFPRAGSGANVLTF
TRBJ2-2 TRBV7-2 NA NA TGTGCCAGCAGCTTATCGTTTAGACAGACCGGGGAGCTGTTTTTT CASSLSFRQTGELFF
TRBJ1-1 TRBV12-5 NA NA TGTGCTAGTGGTTTGGAGTGGGGGCACCTGAACACTGAAGCTTTCTTT CASGLEWGHLNTEAFF
TRBJ2-1 TRBV5-6 NA TRBD1 TGTGCCAGCAGCTTGGGCGTTGTGACAGGGAGAATCTTC CASSLGVVTGRIF
TRBJ1-2 TRBV10-3 NA NA TGTGCCATCAGATCGTCAGGGGATAGAGGCTACACCTTC CAIRSSGDRGYTF
TRBJ2-5 TRBV14 NA NA TGTGCCAGCAGCCAAGAGGGGCGGTTTGGTACCCAGTACTTC CASSQEGRFGTQYF
TRBJ2-3 TRBV28 few TRBD2 TGTGCCAGCAGTTTTTCAGCGGGAGCCACAGATACGCAGTATTTT CASSFSAGATDTQYF
TRBJ2-7 TRBV28 NA NA TGTGCCAGCAGCCTCCCCAGATTCTCTTACGAGCAGTACTTC CASSLPRFSYEQYF
TRBJ1-2 TRBV5-1 NA TRBD1 TGCGCCAGCAGCTTCGGACAGGGGGGAAACTATGGCTACACCTTC CASSFGQGGNYGYTF
TRBJ2-5 TRBV19 NA TRBD1 TGTGCCACCGCCGACAGGGGGATACAAGAGACCCAGTACTTC CATADRGIQETQYF
TRBJ2-3 TRBV28 NA TRBD2 TGTGCCAGCAGCCCGCTAGCGGGAGGGGCTCTGGATACGCAGTATTTT CASSPLAGGALDTQYF
TRBJ2-5 TRBV6-5 NA NA TGTGCCAGCAGTCCCGGGTACCAAGAGACCCAGTACTTC CASSPGYQETQYF
TRBJ1-5 TRBV20-1 NA TRBD1 TGCAGTGCTAGTACAGGGGGCAAGGATCAGCCCCAGCATTTT CSASTGGKDQPQHF
TRBJ1-2 TRBV19 NA NA TGTGCCAGTAGTATCGTGGACAGCTATAACTATGGCTACACCTTC CASSIVDSYNYGYTF
TRBJ1-6 TRBV6-6 NA NA TGTGCCAGCACCGTCGGGAAGCAGGCCCTCCACTTT CASTVGKQALHF
TRBJ2-5 TRBV28 NA TRBD2 TGTGCCAGCAGTTCCTTCGCCCGGGGGAGAGCGGGAGGAGAGACCCAGTACTTC CASSSFARGRAGGETQYF
TRBJ1-2 TRBV21-1 NA NA TGTGCCAGCAGCCCCTGCGGGGGACGAGATGGCTACACCTTC CASSPCGGRDGYTF
TRBJ2-1 TRBV11-2 NA TRBD2 TGTGCCAGCAGCTCAGGGACTAGCGGTTACAATGAGCAGTTCTTC CASSSGTSGYNEQFF
TRBJ2-7 TRBV11-2 NA NA TGTGCCAGCAGCTTAGATCTCCCCTACGAGCAGTACTTC CASSLDLPYEQYF
TRBJ2-6 TRBV4-3 NA TRBD2 TGCGCCAGCAGCCAAAGGGGAGGGGTCCTGACTTTC CASSQRGGVLTF
TRBJ2-1 TRBV11-3 NA NA TGTGCCAGCAGCTTAGGACGGAGCTCCTACAATGAGCAGTTCTTC CASSLGRSSYNEQFF
TRBJ1-2 TRBV23-1 few NA TGCGCCAGCAGTCAATCGTGCCCGGCTAACTATGGCTACACCTTC CASSQSCPANYGYTF
TRBJ1-5 TRBV28 few NA TGTGCCAGCAGTCCGCGGGACTCGACTGGTCAGCCCCAGCATTTT CASSPRDSTGQPQHF
TRBJ1-2 TRBV6-6 NA TRBD1 TGTGCCGGACGACAGGGGATCAACTATGGCTACACCTTC CAGRQGINYGYTF
TRBJ1-4 TRBV3-1/TRBV3-2 few TRBD1 TGTGCCAGCAGTAACCCCCGGGACAGTACTAATGAAAAACTGTTTTTT CASSNPRDSTNEKLFF
TRBJ2-7 TRBV11-2 NA TRBD1 TGTGCCAGCAGCACCGGGACAGGGACCTACGAGCAGTACTTC CASSTGTGTYEQYF
TRBJ2-1 TRBV27 NA NA TGTGCCAGCAGAAGTAGCGGAACCGACTCCTACAATGAGCAGTTCTTC CASRSSGTDSYNEQFF
TRBJ1-6 TRBV14 NA NA TGTGCCAGCAGCCAGTTCCTACGTTCACCCCTCCACTTT CASSQFLRSPLHF
TRBJ1-6 TRBV6-1 NA TRBD1 TGTGCCAGCAGTGAAGCTTCAGGGGGGCGACGATCAAATTCACCCCTCCACTTT CASSEASGGRRSNSPLHF
TRBJ2-7 TRBV13 NA NA TGTGCCAGCAGCTCCACTTACGAGCAGTACTTC CASSSTYEQYF
TRBJ1-4 TRBV7-8 NA NA TGTGCCAGCAGCTTCCATGGGGGGGCGGAAGAAAAACTGTTTTTT CASSFHGGAEEKLFF
TRBJ1-2 TRBV2 once NA TGTGCCAGCACCGACCCCGGGTCGGGGGAGGCTGGCTACACCTTC CASTDPGSGEAGYTF
TRBJ2-1 TRBV7-2 NA TRBD2 TGTGCCAGCAACCCTGGGGCTAGCGGCTCGAATGAGCAGTTCTTC CASNPGASGSNEQFF
TRBJ2-1 TRBV27 once NA TGTGCCAGCAGGTCGGGTGGGGTGGCAGCGGCCGAGCAGTTCTTC CASRSGGVAAAEQFF
TRBJ1-6 TRBV28 NA NA TGTGCCAGCAGTTTAGCGGCTCAGAATTCACCCCTCCACTTT CASSLAAQNSPLHF
TRBJ1-5 TRBV27 NA NA TGTGCCAGCAAAGGGGGCAATCAGCCCCAGCATTTT CASKGGNQPQHF
TRBJ2-1 TRBV5-6 NA TRBD1 TGTGCCAGCAGCGCACAGGGGAGATATGAGCAGTTCTTC CASSAQGRYEQFF
TRBJ1-5 TRBV11-2 NA TRBD1 TGTGCCAGCAGCTCCGGACAGGGCTGGGGTCAGCCCCAGCATTTT CASSSGQGWGQPQHF
TRBJ2-2 TRBV2 NA TRBD2 TGTGCCAGCATGGCATGGCTAGCGGGAGCGGTCGGGGAGCTGTTTTTT CASMAWLAGAVGELFF
TRBJ1-1 TRBV9 NA NA TGTGCCAGCAGCGACGGAACAGGGTCGAACACTGAAGCTTTCTTT CASSDGTGSNTEAFF
TRBJ1-1 TRBV7-2 NA NA TGTGCCAGCAGCTTAAGCCGCAGGACACCTTCGGGCAGGACTGAAGCTTTCTTT CASSLSRRTPSGRTEAFF
TRBJ1-5 TRBV7-2 NA TRBD1 TGTGCCAGCAGCCCCACAGGGGGCAATCAGCCCCAGCATTTT CASSPTGGNQPQHF
TRBJ2-3 TRBV9 NA NA TGTGCCAGCAGCGCGGACAGTGGCGGCGCAGATACGCAGTATTTT CASSADSGGADTQYF
TRBJ2-7 TRBV5-6 NA NA TGTGCCAGCAGCTTGGCCCGTTGGGGGGGCCAGGCCTACGAGCAGTACTTC CASSLARWGGQAYEQYF
TRBJ2-1 TRBV12-3/TRBV12-4 NA NA TGTGCCAGCAGTTTCCTAGGGGCCCAGTTCTTC CASSFLGAQFF